A selection of T cell receptor beta chains follows, all from one sample in a study of T-cell memory formation after mild COVID-19. TCRdb recomputed calls from the 5' RACE reads with MiXCR, one row per CDR3 protein. The data show about 350,000 distinct CDR3 sequences, 14% seen once. Material: PBMCs or a T cell subset sorted from them (not recorded which). The receptors were gathered from a man younger than 35 who had mild COVID-19 (a few samples of this study predate the infection). Cell type and time point are not known. The CDR3 runs from the conserved cysteine through the conserved F or W.

J gene: TRBJ2-3
V gene: TRBV7-6
CDR3 protein: CASSLRRGLDTDTQYF

J gene: TRBJ2-2
V gene: TRBV5-1
CDR3 protein: CASSQTTGELFF

J gene: TRBJ2-7
V gene: TRBV5-1
CDR3 protein: CASRDLDEQYF

J gene: TRBJ2-2
V gene: TRBV6-6
CDR3 protein: CASTSGGLNGELFF

J gene: TRBJ1-2
V gene: TRBV6-1
CDR3 protein: CASSEASRYGYTF

J gene: TRBJ1-1
V gene: TRBV5-4
CDR3 protein: CASSSRGTEAFF

J gene: TRBJ2-6
V gene: TRBV7-2
CDR3 protein: CASSLLASGGGANVLTF

J gene: TRBJ1-1
V gene: TRBV7-9
CDR3 protein: CASSPVRDRATEAFF

J gene: TRBJ2-2
V gene: TRBV20-1
CDR3 protein: CSARKMVSGELFF

J gene: TRBJ2-2
V gene: TRBV12-3/TRBV12-4
CDR3 protein: CASSFRGTGELFF

J gene: TRBJ1-2
V gene: TRBV12-3/TRBV12-4
CDR3 protein: CAAWDRDNYGYTF

J gene: TRBJ2-3
V gene: TRBV7-8
CDR3 protein: CASSFLSQGTDTQYF

J gene: TRBJ2-3
V gene: TRBV4-3
CDR3 protein: CASSQQEGDTQYF

J gene: TRBJ1-4
V gene: TRBV5-1
CDR3 protein: CASSWTGEKLFF

J gene: TRBJ1-2
V gene: TRBV25-1
CDR3 protein: CASSESTAGGYTF

J gene: TRBJ2-7
V gene: TRBV6-5
CDR3 protein: CASSYSTGGPYEQYF

J gene: TRBJ2-1
V gene: TRBV4-1
CDR3 protein: CASSPGQGASYNEQFF

J gene: TRBJ1-2
V gene: TRBV20-1
CDR3 protein: CSARDPRSNYGYTF

J gene: TRBJ1-1
V gene: TRBV9
CDR3 protein: CASSVGSTNTEAFF

J gene: TRBJ1-5
V gene: TRBV28
CDR3 protein: CASSLAQGEQPQHF

J gene: TRBJ1-1
V gene: TRBV7-6
CDR3 protein: CASSLARRGAANTEAFF

J gene: TRBJ1-5
V gene: TRBV6-5
CDR3 protein: CATNPIPGTGYPYQPQHF

J gene: TRBJ2-7
V gene: TRBV3-1
CDR3 protein: CASSQEGSGGEQYF